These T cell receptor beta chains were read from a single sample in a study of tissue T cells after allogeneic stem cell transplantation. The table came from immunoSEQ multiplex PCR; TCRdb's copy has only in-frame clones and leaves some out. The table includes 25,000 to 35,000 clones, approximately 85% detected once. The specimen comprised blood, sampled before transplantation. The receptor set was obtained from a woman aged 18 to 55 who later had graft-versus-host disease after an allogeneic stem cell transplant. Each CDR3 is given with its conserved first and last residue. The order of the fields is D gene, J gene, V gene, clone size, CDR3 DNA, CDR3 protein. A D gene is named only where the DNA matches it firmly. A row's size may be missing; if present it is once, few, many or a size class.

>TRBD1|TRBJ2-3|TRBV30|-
TGTGCCTACACCAGCCCGGGACAGGGGTCGCGTACTACGCAGTATTTT
CAYTSPGQGSRTTQYF
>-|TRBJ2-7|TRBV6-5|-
TGTGCCAGCAGTTACTCGGCAGGGGAAGCCTACGAGCAGTACTTC
CASSYSAGEAYEQYF
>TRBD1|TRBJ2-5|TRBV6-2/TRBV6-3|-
TGTGCCAGCAGTTACGGCCAGGGGGTGGAGACCCAGTACTTC
CASSYGQGVETQYF
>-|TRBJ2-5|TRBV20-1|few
TGCAGTGCCGGGGTGGAGACCCAGTACTTC
CSAGVETQYF
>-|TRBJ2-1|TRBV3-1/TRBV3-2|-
TGTGCCAGCAACTCAATTGAGGACCATGAGCAGTTCTTC
CASNSIEDHEQFF
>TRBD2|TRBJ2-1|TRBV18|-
TGTGCCAGCTCACCAGTGGCCTCAGCGGGGATTAATGAGCAGTTCTTC
CASSPVASAGINEQFF
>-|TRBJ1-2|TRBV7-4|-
TGTGCCAGCAGCTTAGTCACTGAGTTAAACTATGGCTACACCTTC
CASSLVTELNYGYTF
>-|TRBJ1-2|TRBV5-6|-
TGTGCCAGCAGCTTAACTATTCCGGCCTATGGCTACACCTTC
CASSLTIPAYGYTF
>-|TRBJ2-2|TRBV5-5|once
TGTGCCAGCAGCTTGATGGGGCGCGAGGGCGGGGAGCTGTTTTTT
CASSLMGREGGELFF
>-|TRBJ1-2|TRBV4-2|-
TGTGCCAGCAGCCAAGAGCGGGGGGCTAACTATGGCTACACCTTC
CASSQERGANYGYTF